The 30 T cell receptor beta chains below come from one sample, sequenced in a study of neurological immune-mediated disorders. MiXCR, applied by TCRdb to the 5' RACE reads, yields one record per CDR3 protein. The sample shows tens of thousands of distinct CDR3 sequences, roughly an eighth of them seen only once. Specified time point: longitudinal time-point 1 (baseline). Sequencing was performed on PBMCs. The receptors here all came from a female donor with HTLV-1-associated myelopathy (HAM/TSP).

The chain is built from TRBV28 and TRBJ1-3, with no clear D. The CDR3 runs to 15 residues. Germline values: CDR1 MDHEN, CDR2 SYDVKM. The V and J ends lost 0 bases and 0 bases respectively, with 6 bases between them. CDR3 DNA sequence: TGTGCCAGCAGTTTATGGCAGAGCTCTGGAAACACCATATATTTT. Its protein product is CASSLWQSSGNTIYF.

This clonotype showed up many times. This sequence joins TRBV7-6 and TRBJ2-3, with D maybe TRBD2 (6 bases). This CDR3 region has 14 residues. Per germline, CDR1 SGHVS and CDR2 FNYEAQ. V lost 3 bases to trimming and J lost 4 bases, with 11 bases between them. The CDR3 is CASSLVGGPDTQYF. Here the CDR3 DNA reads TGTGCCAGCAGCTTGGTCGGGGGTCCAGATACGCAGTATTTT.

This clonotype has just a few counts. The chain is built from TRBV4-2 and TRBJ2-4; a weak D match, TRBD2 (5 bases). This CDR3 is built from 14 residues. V lost 0 bases and J lost 7, with 10 bases in between. The germline CDR1 and CDR2 sequences are LGHNA and YNFKEQ. The CDR3, as DNA: TGTGCCAGCAGCCAAGATGGGGAGTGGAACATTCAGTACTTC. Translated: CASSQDGEWNIQYF.

Ten or more counts support this clonotype. The genes are TRBV2 and TRBJ1-2, with 7 nucleotides matching TRBD1. The J segment lost 6 bases and the V segment lost 0 bases, leaving 13 bases of the junction unmatched. Germline lookup yields CDR1 SNHLY and CDR2 FYNNEI. The CDR3 is made up of 17 amino acids. The CDR3 coding sequence is TGTGCCAGCAGTGAAGCGGGCATATGGCAGGGGGTTAATGGCTACACCTTC. Translation: CASSEAGIWQGVNGYTF.

This clonotype is medium-sized within its sample. V is TRBV5-1 and J is TRBJ1-1, with D possibly being TRBD1 (6 bases). This CDR3 region has 16 residues. Germline V CDR1 and CDR2: SGHRS, YFSETQ. The V end lost 2 bases, the J end lost 1 base, and 15 bases lay between the germline ends. CDR3 nucleotide sequence: TGCGCCAGCAGCTTCGGCACAGGGAGGGAGAACACTGAAGCTTTCTTT. Amino acids: CASSFGTGRENTEAFF.

This clonotype was counted at least ten times. The rearrangement links TRBV4-1 to TRBJ2-7, with a weak D call TRBD2 (5 bases). The CDR3 runs to 17 residues. The V end was cut by 1 base, the J end by 3 bases, with 19 bases between. Germline assignment: CDR1 MGHRA and CDR2 YSYEKL. The CDR3 here is CASSQVEAQVALYEQYF. Here the CDR3 DNA reads TGCGCCAGCAGCCAAGTGGAGGCTCAAGTGGCCCTCTACGAGCAGTACTTC.

This clonotype has ten or more counts. CDR3 DNA: TGCGCCAGCAGCATTGGTAGCGGGGGGACTGGTGACGAGCAGTACTTC. Its translation: CASSIGSGGTGDEQYF. The V and J genes are TRBV5-1 and TRBJ2-7; 10 bases line up with TRBD2. This CDR3 is built from 16 residues. Germline V lookup: CDR1 SGHRS, CDR2 YFSETQ. V shed 4 bases, J shed 5 bases, and the junction held 12 bases outside the gene matches.

The sample holds many counts of this clonotype. The rearrangement links TRBV25-1 to TRBJ1-3; D ambiguous. Germline CDR1 reads MGHDK; CDR2 reads SYGVNS. The V end was cut by 4 bases, the J end by 2 bases, with 12 bases between. The length of the CDR3 is 15 residues. CDR3 residues: CASSGVNRPGNTIYF. In DNA, the CDR3 is TGTGCCAGCAGTGGAGTCAACAGACCTGGAAACACCATATATTTT.

There are many counts of this clonotype. The genes are TRBV5-1 and TRBJ2-2; 7 bases agree with TRBD1. Per the germline V gene, CDR1 is SGHRS and CDR2 is YFSETQ. Trimming at V came to 0 bases and at J to 3 bases, leaving 2 bases not matched to a gene. The CDR3 length is 15 residues. CDR3 loop: CASSLVQGDTGELFF. In DNA, the CDR3 is TGCGCCAGCAGCTTGGTGCAGGGGGACACCGGGGAGCTGTTTTTT.

There are many counts of this clonotype. The chain is built from TRBV10-3 and TRBJ2-4; 12 bases are shared with TRBD2. The CDR3 covers 20 residues. J lost 1 base, V lost 3 bases, and 13 bases had no gene match. Germline values: CDR1 ENHRY, CDR2 SYGVKD. CDR3 sequence reads: CAISDALAGGPSSAKNIQYF. The CDR3 coding sequence is TGTGCCATCAGTGATGCTCTAGCGGGGGGGCCCTCCTCGGCCAAAAACATTCAGTACTTC.

This clonotype was observed at least ten times. The chain recombines TRBV4-1 with TRBJ2-3; possibly TRBD2 for D (5 bases). Trimming took off 1 base at V and 4 bases at J, with 15 bases between the two ends. Germline CDR1 and CDR2: MGHRA and YSYEKL. The CDR3 extends over 16 amino acids. The CDR3 loop reads CASSQAEGVIADTQYF. The CDR3 DNA sequence: TGCGCCAGCAGCCAAGCAGAGGGAGTTATTGCAGATACGCAGTATTTT.

In this sample, this clonotype turned up many times. The CDR3 bases are TGTGCCAGCAGGCAGGGGACAGATACGCAGTATTTT. Its protein is CASRQGTDTQYF. This rearrangement joins TRBV12-3 or TRBV12-4 to TRBJ2-3; TRBD1 is a possible D gene (6 bases). CDR3 size: 12 residues. V gave up 6 bases and J gave up 3 bases, with 7 bases separating them.

This clonotype has at least ten counts. V usage is TRBV11-2 and J usage is TRBJ2-1, with a weak D call TRBD1 (5 bases). Germline V lookup: CDR1 SGHAT, CDR2 FQNNGV. The CDR3 extends over 15 amino acids. Trimming shortened V by 0 bases and J by 2 bases, and 8 bases separated the two germline ends. CDR3 residues: CASSLEQEAYNEQFF. CDR3 coding DNA: TGTGCCAGCAGCTTAGAACAGGAAGCCTACAATGAGCAGTTCTTC.

This clonotype showed up many times. The CDR3 coding sequence is TGTGCCACCAGGGGGGGCAGGGGCGTTTACAATGAGCAGTTCTTC. Amino acid sequence: CATRGGRGVYNEQFF. The chain recombines TRBV15 with TRBJ2-1; D is possibly TRBD1 or TRBD2 (6 bases each). The CDR3 length is 15 residues. Trimming removed 6 bases at V and 4 bases at J, with 16 bases between. Looked up from germline, CDR1 is LNHNV and CDR2 is YYDKDF (reference sequence). Using reference TRBV15 and TRBJ2-1 for the parts outside the CDR3, the full variable domain is DAMVIQNPRYQVTQFGKPVTLSCSQTLNHNVMYWYQQKSSQAPKLLFHYYDKDFNNEADTPDNFQSRRPNTSFCFLDIRSPGLGDTAMYLCATRGGRGVYNEQFFGPGTRLTVL.

The sample holds many counts of this clonotype. The genes are TRBV7-9 and TRBJ1-4; D remains unclear. The ends were cut back, 2 bases at V and 6 bases at J, with 7 bases in the middle. The CDR3 covers 13 residues. Germline V CDR1 and CDR2: SEHNR, FQNEAQ (reference sequence). The CDR3 reads CASSLNRDEKLFF. The DNA of the CDR3 is TGTGCCAGCAGCTTAAATAGGGATGAAAAACTGTTTTTT.

Note on this clonotype: This may come from a read error, since a much larger clone is one base off. This rearrangement joins TRBV6-2 or TRBV6-3 to TRBJ2-7; 11 bases map to TRBD2. Germline loops: CDR1 MNHEY, CDR2 SVGEGT. V lost 6 bases and J lost 4; bases outside the gene matches: 8. The CDR3 is made up of 15 amino acids. This CDR3 reads CASSGSGGGRYEQYF. Here the CDR3 DNA reads TGTGCCAGCAGCGGTAGCGGGGGGGGCAGATACGAGCAGTACTTC.

Concerning this clonotype: A single base separates this from a much larger clone, so it may be a read error. For the CDR3, the DNA is TGTGCCAGCAGTCTAGAGGGGGGGTCTGAAGGTTTCTTT. It encodes CASSLEGGSEGFF. This rearrangement joins TRBV6-1 to TRBJ1-1, with D perhaps TRBD1 (6 bases). Looked up from germline, CDR1 is MNHNS and CDR2 is SASEGT. The CDR3 consists of 13 residues.

In its sample, this clonotype is medium-sized. V usage is TRBV24-1 and J usage is TRBJ2-1, with 11 bases aligning to TRBD2. V shed 5 bases and J 6 bases; nucleotides not matched to a gene: 2. Germline assignment: CDR1 KGHDR and CDR2 SFDVKD. The CDR3 contains 14 residues. The CDR3 sequence: CATSVAGGVNEQFF. In DNA form, the CDR3 reads TGTGCCACCAGTGTAGCGGGGGGGGTCAATGAGCAGTTCTTC.

The table lists this clonotype with many counts. The chain combines TRBV3-1 with TRBJ2-2; D not certain. The germline V gene encodes CDR1 LGHDT and CDR2 YNNKEL (reference sequence). This CDR3 contains 12 residues. The V end was cut by 2 bases, the J end by 6 bases, with 4 bases between. For the CDR3, the DNA is TGTGCCAGCAGCCAAAGCCCCGGGGAGCTGTTTTTT. Residues: CASSQSPGELFF.

Many counts were recorded for this clonotype. V gene TRBV5-6 combines with J gene TRBJ2-3, with a weak D call TRBD1 (5 bases). This CDR3 comprises 15 residues. The V end lost 3 bases, the J end lost 1 base, and 12 bases lay between the germline ends. Germline assignment: CDR1 SGHDT and CDR2 YYEEEE. The CDR3 sequence is CASSSTATGTDTQYF. The CDR3 DNA follows: TGTGCCAGCAGCTCGACAGCTACCGGCACAGATACGCAGTATTTT.

A note on this clonotype: This may be a read error, as it is one base from a much larger clone. This rearrangement joins TRBV28 to TRBJ1-2, with no clear D. The germline V gene encodes CDR1 MDHEN and CDR2 SYDVKM. The CDR3 spans 14 residues. V lost 3 bases to trimming and J lost 10 bases, with 18 bases between them. The CDR3 protein is CASSLRVIEGYYTF. The CDR3 coding sequence is TGTGCCAGCAGTTTGCGGGTAATTGAGGGCTACTACACCTTC.

This clonotype was seen many times. The V call is TRBV20-1, the J call TRBJ2-3; D unresolved. This CDR3 contains 13 residues. The germline gives CDR1 DFQATT, CDR2 SNEGSKA (reference sequence). Trimming took off 0 bases at V and 6 bases at J, with 10 bases between the two ends. The CDR3 coding sequence is TGCAGTGCTAGAGATCAGGCAGTGGATACGCAGTATTTT. This gives the protein CSARDQAVDTQYF.

This clonotype came up a few times. The V and J genes are TRBV29-1 and TRBJ2-1; TRBD2 might be the D (5 bases). The CDR3 sequence is 11 residues long. The V gene lost 6 bases and the J gene lost 6 bases, with 9 bases spanning the gap. Germline assignment: CDR1 SQVTM and CDR2 ANQGSEA. The CDR3 loop is CSVGEVNEQFF. CDR3 nucleotides: TGCAGCGTGGGAGAGGTCAATGAGCAGTTCTTC.

A remark on this clonotype: A much larger clone differs by one base, so this may be a read error. The V gene is TRBV20-1, the J gene TRBJ2-3; TRBD2 matches 11 bases. Germline CDR1 is DFQATT and CDR2 is SNEGSKA (reference sequence). The CDR3 consists of 14 residues. The CDR3 DNA follows: TGCAGTACTAGCGGGGGCTTAGCACCTGGTACGCAGTATTTT. Residues: CSTSGGLAPGTQYF.

This chain joins TRBV12-5 and TRBJ1-1; 9 nucleotides align to TRBD1. The CDR3 runs to 17 residues. The germline CDR1 and CDR2 sequences are LGHNT and FRNRAP. V lost 1 base and J lost 0; bases outside the gene matches: 6. CDR3 sequence (DNA): TGTGCTAGTGGTTTGGCTCGGACAGGGGCGGTGAACACTGAAGCTTTCTTT. Its protein is CASGLARTGAVNTEAFF.

The table lists this clonotype with many counts. CDR3 sequence reads: CASSRWTGLRGEQYF. Here the CDR3 DNA reads TGTGCCAGCAGTCGATGGACAGGTTTAAGGGGCGAGCAGTACTTC. The chain uses TRBV28 and TRBJ2-7, with 7 bases lining up with TRBD1. This CDR3 is 15 amino acids long. The V gene's germline CDR1 is MDHEN and CDR2 SYDVKM. The trim removed 5 bases at V and 6 bases at J, leaving 13 bases unmatched.

This clonotype came up many times. The rearrangement links TRBV20-1 to TRBJ2-5; 9 nucleotides line up with TRBD2. The CDR3 contains 14 residues. V trimming: 5 bases; J trimming: 0 bases; junction bases outside the gene matches: 4. Germline CDR1 reads DFQATT; CDR2 reads SNEGSKA (reference sequence). The CDR3 sequence: CSAQAGGHQETQYF. CDR3 coding DNA: TGCAGTGCTCAAGCGGGGGGACACCAAGAGACCCAGTACTTC.

The sample holds many counts of this clonotype. This rearrangement joins TRBV7-9 to TRBJ1-6; D not certain. Germline V gene sequence: CDR1 SEHNR, CDR2 FQNEAQ (reference sequence). Trimming removed 6 bases from V and 7 bases from J, with 10 bases in between. The CDR3 runs 13 residues. The CDR3 DNA follows: TGTGCCAGCAGTAATGGCCACAATTCACCCCTCCACTTT. Amino acid sequence: CASSNGHNSPLHF.

This clonotype was seen ten or more times. The genes are TRBV28 and TRBJ2-1; 12 bases line up with TRBD2. The CDR3 is 15 amino acids. V was clipped by 5 bases and J by 3 bases; unmatched bases: 2. Germline V lookup: CDR1 MDHEN, CDR2 SYDVKM. Here the CDR3 DNA reads TGTGCCAGCAGTCCTAGCGGGGGGGTCTACAATGAGCAGTTCTTC. It codes for CASSPSGGVYNEQFF.

At least ten counts were recorded for this clonotype. This chain uses TRBV11-3 with TRBJ2-1, with 9 bases lining up with TRBD1. The CDR3 runs 15 residues. The V and J ends lost 3 bases and 3 bases, in that order; junction bases with no gene match: 3. From germline, CDR1 is SGHNT and CDR2 YENEEA. The CDR3 here is CASSFGQGFYNEQFF. CDR3 DNA: TGTGCCAGCAGCTTCGGACAGGGGTTCTACAATGAGCAGTTCTTC.